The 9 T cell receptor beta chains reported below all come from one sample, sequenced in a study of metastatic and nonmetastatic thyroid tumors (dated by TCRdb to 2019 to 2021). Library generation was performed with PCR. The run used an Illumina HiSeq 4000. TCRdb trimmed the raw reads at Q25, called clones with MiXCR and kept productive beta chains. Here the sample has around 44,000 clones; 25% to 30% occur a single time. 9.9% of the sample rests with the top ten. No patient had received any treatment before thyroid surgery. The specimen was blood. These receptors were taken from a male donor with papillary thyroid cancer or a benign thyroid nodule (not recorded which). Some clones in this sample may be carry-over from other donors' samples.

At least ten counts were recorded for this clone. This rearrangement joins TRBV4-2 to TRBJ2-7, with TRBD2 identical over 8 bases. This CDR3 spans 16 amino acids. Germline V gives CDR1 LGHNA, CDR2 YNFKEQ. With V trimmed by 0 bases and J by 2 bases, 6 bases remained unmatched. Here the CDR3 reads CASSQETGLGTYEQYF. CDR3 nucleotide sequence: TGTGCCAGCAGCCAAGAGACGGGACTAGGAACCTACGAGCAGTACTTC.

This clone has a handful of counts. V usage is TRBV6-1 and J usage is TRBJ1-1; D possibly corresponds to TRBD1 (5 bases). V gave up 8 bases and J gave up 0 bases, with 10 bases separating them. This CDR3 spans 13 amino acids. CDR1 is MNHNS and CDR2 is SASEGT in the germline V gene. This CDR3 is CASVQVLNTEAFF. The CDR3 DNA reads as TGTGCCAGCGTACAGGTCCTGAACACTGAAGCTTTCTTT.

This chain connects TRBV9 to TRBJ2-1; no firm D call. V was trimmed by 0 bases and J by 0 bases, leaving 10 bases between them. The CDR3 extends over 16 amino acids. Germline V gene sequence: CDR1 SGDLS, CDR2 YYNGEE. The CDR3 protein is CASSVVFAYSYNEQFF. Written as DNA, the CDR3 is TGTGCCAGCAGCGTAGTGTTTGCTTACTCCTACAATGAGCAGTTCTTC.

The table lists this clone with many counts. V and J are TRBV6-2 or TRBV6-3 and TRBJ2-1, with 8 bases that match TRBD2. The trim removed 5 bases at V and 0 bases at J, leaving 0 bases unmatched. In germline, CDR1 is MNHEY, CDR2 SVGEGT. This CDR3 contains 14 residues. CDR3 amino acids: CASSSGSSYNEQFF. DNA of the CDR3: TGTGCCAGCAGTAGCGGGAGCTCCTACAATGAGCAGTTCTTC.

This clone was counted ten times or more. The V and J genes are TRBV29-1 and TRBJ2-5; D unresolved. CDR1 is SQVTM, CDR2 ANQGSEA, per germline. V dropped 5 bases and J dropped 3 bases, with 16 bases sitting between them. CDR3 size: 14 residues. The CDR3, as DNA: TGCAGCGTTTACCATACAACCCTCAAAGAGACCCAGTACTTC. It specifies CSVYHTTLKETQYF.

CDR3 coding DNA: TGTGCCAGTCGTCTGGGGGCGACTAATGGCTACACCTTC. Translated: CASRLGATNGYTF. The J gene is TRBJ1-2, the V gene TRBV28; tentative D call: TRBD1 (6 bases). Germline loops: CDR1 MDHEN, CDR2 SYDVKM. Trimming took 9 bases from V and 6 from J, leaving 17 bases between them. The CDR3 has 13 amino acids.

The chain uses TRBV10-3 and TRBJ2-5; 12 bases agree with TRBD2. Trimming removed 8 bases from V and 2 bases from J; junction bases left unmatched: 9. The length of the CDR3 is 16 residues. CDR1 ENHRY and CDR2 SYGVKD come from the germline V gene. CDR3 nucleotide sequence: TGTGCCATCTCCGCCGGGACTAGCGGGTATCAAGAGACCCAGTACTTC. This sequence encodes CAISAGTSGYQETQYF.

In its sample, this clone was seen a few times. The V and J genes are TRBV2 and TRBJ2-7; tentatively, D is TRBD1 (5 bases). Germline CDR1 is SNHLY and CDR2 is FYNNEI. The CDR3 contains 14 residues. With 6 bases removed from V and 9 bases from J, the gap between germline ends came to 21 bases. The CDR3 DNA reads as TGTGCCAGCAGCTCGGTACATGGGGCGGCTGGGCAGTACTTC. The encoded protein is CASSSVHGAAGQYF.

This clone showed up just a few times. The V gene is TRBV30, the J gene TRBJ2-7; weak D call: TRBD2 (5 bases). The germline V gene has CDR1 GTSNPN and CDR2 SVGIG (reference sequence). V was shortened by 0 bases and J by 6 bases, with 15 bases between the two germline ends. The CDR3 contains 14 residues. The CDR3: CAWSVRRRTGEQYF. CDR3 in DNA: TGTGCCTGGAGTGTACGCAGGAGGACGGGCGAGCAGTACTTC.